These 9 T cell receptor beta chains share one sample of origin, sequenced in a study of brain T cells in children with intractable seizures. TCRdb keeps only in-frame clones here, not all; method: immunoSEQ multiplex PCR. The sample consists of 95,000 to 120,000 clones, roughly 92% of them appearing once. The sample was peripheral blood, taken at surgery. Source of these receptors: a boy younger than two with hemimegalencephaly and intractable seizures.

The chain recombines TRBV28 with TRBJ1-4; tentative D call: TRBD1 (5 bases). This CDR3 comprises 16 residues. The germline gives CDR1 MDHEN, CDR2 SYDVKM. The V end was cut by 3 bases, the J end by 1 base, with 12 bases between. DNA for the CDR3: TGTGCCAGCAGTTTCGGGGGGTTTGGAACTAATGAAAAACTGTTTTTT. Amino acids: CASSFGGFGTNEKLFF.

The rearrangement joins TRBV5-4 to TRBJ2-1, with 10 bases aligning to TRBD2. The V gene end was trimmed by 4 bases and the J gene end by 8 bases; junction bases not matched to a gene: 18. The CDR3 totals 18 residues. The germline gives CDR1 SGHNT, CDR2 YYREEE (reference sequence). CDR3 DNA sequence: TGTGCCAGCAGCCCGGGGGGGCTAGCGGGGGCAAGTGGCTATGAGCAGTTCTTC. Translating gives CASSPGGLAGASGYEQFF.

The chain recombines TRBV3-1 (or the pseudogene TRBV3-2) with TRBJ2-7; 9 bases map to TRBD2. Per the germline V gene, CDR1 is LGHDT and CDR2 is YNNKEL (reference sequence). This CDR3 is 16 amino acids long. V trimming: 4 bases; J trimming: 7 bases; junction bases outside the gene matches: 14. CDR3 coding DNA: TGTGCCAGCAGCCGAGCCTCTGGGCGGGAGGGGAGGGAGCAGTACTTC. It encodes CASSRASGREGREQYF.

The rearrangement links TRBV5-1 to TRBJ1-3, with D unresolved. This CDR3 is built from 17 residues. Germline V gene sequence: CDR1 SGHRS, CDR2 YFSETQ. Trimming took 0 bases from V and 2 from J, leaving 15 bases between them. CDR3: CASSLDGPGRAGNTIYF. The CDR3 DNA is TGCGCCAGCAGCTTGGATGGACCCGGGAGGGCTGGAAACACCATATATTTT.

The CDR3 bases are TGTGCCAGCAGCTTGCAAGCGTTCGGACTGACCTACGAGCAGTACTTC. Protein product: CASSLQAFGLTYEQYF. The V gene is TRBV5-6, the J gene TRBJ2-7; D may be TRBD2 (5 bases). V gave up 1 base and J gave up 2 bases, with 16 bases separating them. CDR1 and CDR2 (germline): SGHDT, YYEEEE. This CDR3 has 16 residues.

The CDR3 is CAISETSGTHEQFF. The CDR3 DNA follows: TGTGCCATCAGTGAAACTAGCGGGACCCATGAGCAGTTCTTC. The chain carries TRBV10-3 and TRBJ2-1; 10 bases are shared with TRBD2. After removal of 3 bases from V and 8 bases from J, the junction contained 4 bases not matched to a gene. The CDR3 contains 14 residues. Per germline, CDR1 ENHRY and CDR2 SYGVKD.

V usage is TRBV12-5 and J usage is TRBJ2-5; 7 positions match TRBD1. CDR1 is LGHNT, CDR2 FRNRAP, per germline. The CDR3 has 15 amino acids. The J segment lost 4 bases and the V segment lost 2 bases, leaving 7 bases of the junction unmatched. CDR3 residues: CASGLQAGGIETQYF. CDR3 nucleotide sequence: TGTGCTAGTGGTTTGCAGGCAGGGGGTATAGAGACCCAGTACTTC.

The rearrangement links TRBV19 to TRBJ1-1, with D unresolved. The V end lost 2 bases, the J end lost 4 bases, and 14 bases lay between the germline ends. The CDR3 sequence is 15 residues long. Per the germline V gene, CDR1 is LNHDA and CDR2 is SQIVND (reference sequence). CDR3 bases: TGTGCCAGTAGTATAAGGGAAGGAGGAGGCACTGAAGCTTTCTTT. This encodes CASSIREGGGTEAFF.

This sequence joins TRBV29-1 and TRBJ2-3; TRBD1 matches at 7 bases. V was clipped by 7 bases and J by 2 bases; unmatched bases: 9. This CDR3 has 14 amino acids. The germline V gene has CDR1 SQVTM and CDR2 ANQGSEA. CDR3 in amino acids: CSGRQGLYTDTQYF. CDR3 DNA sequence: TGCAGCGGAAGACAGGGATTGTACACAGATACGCAGTATTTT.